Sequencing of this TCR beta chain was carried out in a study of beta chain features in type 1 diabetes. Turning to the study itself: Examination covered roughly 100,000,000 sorted cells spanning all samples.

The CDR3 has 14 amino acids. Trimming cost V 7 bases and J 8 bases; bases outside gene matches: 10. Germline V lookup: CDR1 SNHLY, CDR2 FYNNEI. The entirety of the isolated RNA underwent reverse transcription, so expressed TCRB transcripts were sequenced. The assay was immunoSEQ multiplex PCR, and TCRdb's table has in-frame clones only and misses some. The profile shows over 15,000 clones, less than 60% of them singletons. The material sequenced was stem cell memory CD4+ T cells from blood. The sequence derives from a woman aged 18-29 years in good health. J is TRBJ2-1 and V is TRBV2; TRBD2 aligns across 8 bases. In DNA, the CDR3 is TGTGCCAGCAAAGTCGGGCTAGCGGGCGATGAGCAGTTCTTC. Translated: CASKVGLAGDEQFF.